These 24 T cell receptor beta chains were sequenced from one sample in a study of shared clonotypes between healthy human individuals. Data came from immunoSEQ multiplex PCR; TCRdb stores just in-frame clones and leaves some out. The sample has 1,500,000 or so clones, 98% seen once. Input material: naive CD4+ T cells sorted from blood. Subset indicated: CD45RA+ positively selected. These receptors all come from a man aged 25 to 40 in good health.

The V and J genes are TRBV6-6 and TRBJ2-3, with 13 nucleotides matching TRBD2. With V trimmed by 3 bases and J by 4 bases, 4 bases remained unmatched. This CDR3 has 16 amino acids. From germline, CDR1 is MNHNY and CDR2 SVGAGI (reference sequence). CDR3 coding DNA: TGTGCCAGCAGTTATGGACTAGCGGGAGTAGCAGATACGCAGTATTTT. This codes for CASSYGLAGVADTQYF.

The chain recombines TRBV28 with TRBJ1-2; the D gene is possibly TRBD1 (5 bases). CDR3 size: 17 residues. Germline V CDR1 and CDR2: MDHEN, SYDVKM. V was shortened by 6 bases and J by 6 bases, with 26 bases between the two germline ends. CDR3 sequence (DNA): TGTGCCAGCAGGGGTACAACCGGGGCTACCCCGGGGAATGGCTACACCTTC. The encoded protein is CASRGTTGATPGNGYTF.

The rearrangement uses TRBV2 and TRBJ1-1, with TRBD1 as a possible D gene (6 bases). There are 13 residues in the CDR3. Germline V lookup: CDR1 SNHLY, CDR2 FYNNEI. Trimming removed 10 bases from V and 2 bases from J, with 14 bases in between. CDR3 coding DNA: TGTGCCACCAGCCGGGACACAAACACTGAAGCTTTCTTT. Protein product: CATSRDTNTEAFF. Full variable domain (rest looked up from reference TRBV2 and TRBJ1-1): EPEVTQTPSHQVTQMGQEVILRCVPISNHLYFYWYRQILGQKVEFLVSFYNNEISEKSEIFDDQFSVERPDGSNFTLKIRSTKLEDSAMYFCATSRDTNTEAFFGQGTRLTVV.

The chain uses TRBV4-2 and TRBJ1-3; D remains ambiguous. The CDR3 has 15 residues. V lost 0 bases, J lost 5 bases, and 11 bases lay in between. Germline V gene lookup returns CDR1 LGHNA and CDR2 YNFKEQ. The CDR3 region has the DNA TGTGCCAGCAGCCAAGATCGCCTCGCCCGAAACACCATATATTTT. Translated, it gives CASSQDRLARNTIYF.

As for this clone: Other DNA variants within this sample encode the same CDR3. This chain uses TRBV9 with TRBJ2-1; TRBD2 matches at 7 bases. Germline-derived CDR1 and CDR2 are SGDLS and YYNGEE. CDR3 length: 15 amino acids. V lost 0 bases to trimming and J lost 1 base; unmatched junction nucleotides: 1. CDR3 DNA sequence: TGTGCCAGCAGCGTAGATAGCGGGTCCTACAATGAGCAGTTCTTC. Encoded protein: CASSVDSGSYNEQFF. The full variable domain, its missing parts supplied by reference TRBV9 and TRBJ2-1, is DSGVTQTPKHLITATGQRVTLRCSPRSGDLSVYWYQQSLDQGLQFLIQYYNGEERAKGNILERFSAQQFPDLHSELNLSSLELGDSALYFCASSVDSGSYNEQFFGPGTRLTVL.

The V gene is TRBV6-5, the J gene TRBJ2-1; 12 bases align to TRBD2. This CDR3 is built from 15 residues. The V segment lost 6 bases and the J segment 12 bases; nucleotides outside the gene matches: 12. CDR1 is MNHEY and CDR2 is SVGAGI in the germline V gene. The CDR3 loop is CASRQPGTSGLAQFF. DNA of the CDR3: TGTGCCAGCAGACAACCCGGGACTAGCGGGTTAGCGCAGTTCTTC.

The V and J genes are TRBV7-2 and TRBJ2-1; D perhaps matches TRBD2 (6 bases). V was shortened by 1 base and J by 3 bases, with 10 bases between the two germline ends. This CDR3 has 15 amino acids. Germline V CDR1 and CDR2: SGHTA, FQGNSA. CDR3 in amino acids: CASSLVAGYYNEQFF. The CDR3 DNA reads TGTGCCAGCAGCTTAGTTGCGGGATACTACAATGAGCAGTTCTTC.

V usage is TRBV9 and J usage is TRBJ2-5; 13 bases match TRBD2. This CDR3 spans 16 amino acids. J gave up 2 bases and V 3 bases, and 4 bases lay outside the gene matches. Germline CDR1 and CDR2: SGDLS and YYNGEE. DNA for the CDR3: TGTGCCAGCAGCGGGACTAGCGGGAGTCGGCAAGAGACCCAGTACTTC. This gives the protein CASSGTSGSRQETQYF.

The J gene is TRBJ2-3, the V gene TRBV5-8; D is undetermined. V gave up 0 bases and J gave up 0 bases, with 11 bases separating them. The length of the CDR3 is 16 residues. Looked up from germline, CDR1 is SGHTS and CDR2 is YDEGEE. The CDR3 DNA is TGTGCCAGCAGCTTGGGGAAAACCGCTAGCACAGATACGCAGTATTTT. It yields the protein CASSLGKTASTDTQYF. The complete variable domain, with remaining parts taken from reference TRBV5-8 and TRBJ2-3, reads EAGVTQSPTHLIKTRGQQATLRCSPISGHTSVYWYQQALGLGLQFLLWYDEGEERNRGNFPPRFSGRQFPNYSSELNVNALELEDSALYLCASSLGKTASTDTQYFGPGTRLTVL.

On this clone itself: Other DNA sequences in the same sample also yield this CDR3. The V call is TRBV6-5, the J call TRBJ2-7; unclear D gene. In germline, CDR1 is MNHEY, CDR2 SVGAGI. V was trimmed by 6 bases and J by 2 bases, leaving 8 bases between them. The CDR3 runs 12 residues. The CDR3, as DNA: TGTGCCAGCAGCCCGGCCCCCTACGAGCAGTACTTC. Its protein is CASSPAPYEQYF.

CDR3 loop: CASSGRAHYEQYF. DNA of the CDR3: TGTGCCAGCAGCGGCCGTGCCCACTACGAGCAGTACTTC. The chain uses TRBV28 and TRBJ2-7; no firm D call. The germline gives CDR1 MDHEN, CDR2 SYDVKM. There are 13 residues in the CDR3. Trimming stripped 6 bases from V and 3 bases from J, with 12 bases between.

This chain connects TRBV7-8 to TRBJ2-5; D is uncertain. CDR3 length equals 12 residues. Trimming pared 6 bases from V and 5 bases from J, leaving 10 bases between. The V gene's germline CDR1 is SGHVS and CDR2 FQNEAQ. In nucleotides, the CDR3 is TGTGCCAGCAGACAAGAGGTTGAGACCCAGTACTTC. Translation: CASRQEVETQYF.

The chain combines TRBV6-4 with TRBJ2-3; 12 positions match TRBD2. V was pared by 0 bases and J by 4 bases, with 5 bases of the junction left unmatched. The germline gives CDR1 MRHNA, CDR2 SNTAGT. The CDR3 consists of 17 residues. The CDR3 nucleotides read TGTGCCAGCAGTGACTCCGTGACTAGCGGGAGTCCAGATACGCAGTATTTT. Residues: CASSDSVTSGSPDTQYF.

This clone was detected once. This chain links TRBV7-9 with TRBJ1-2; 11 bases match TRBD1. The V and J ends lost 5 bases and 6 bases, in that order; junction bases with no gene match: 5. Per germline, CDR1 SEHNR and CDR2 FQNEAQ (reference sequence). The CDR3 sequence is 14 residues long. CDR3 residues: CASSPRDRGDGYTF. In DNA form, the CDR3 reads TGTGCCAGCAGCCCCCGGGACAGGGGGGATGGCTACACCTTC.

The CDR3 region has the DNA TGTGCCAGCAGCGGTGAGTCGGGACTAGCGGGAGGGATTGAGCAGTTCTTC. Its protein is CASSGESGLAGGIEQFF. The chain is built from TRBV7-2 and TRBJ2-1; 16 bases fit TRBD2. Per the germline V gene, CDR1 is SGHTA and CDR2 is FQGNSA. The CDR3 extends over 17 amino acids. Trimming cost V 5 bases and J 9 bases; bases outside gene matches: 10.

The V gene is TRBV6-5, the J gene TRBJ2-1; weak D call: TRBD1 (6 bases). The CDR3 covers 14 residues. V lost 3 bases and J 9 bases, leaving 15 bases between the germline ends. The germline gives CDR1 MNHEY, CDR2 SVGAGI. This chain's CDR3 is CASSYAQGVGEQFF. The CDR3 DNA sequence: TGTGCCAGCAGTTATGCACAGGGCGTGGGTGAGCAGTTCTTC.

The gene calls are TRBV27 and TRBJ2-2; D not resolved. The CDR3 runs to 17 residues. Germline V lookup: CDR1 MNHEY, CDR2 SMNVEV (reference sequence). Trimming took off 6 bases at V and 0 bases at J, with 17 bases between the two ends. Here the CDR3 DNA reads TGTGCCAGCAGCCACCGGACGACGAATACGAACACCGGGGAGCTGTTTTTT. This gives the protein CASSHRTTNTNTGELFF.

About this clone itself: The DNA is left out, because the CDR3 cannot be placed on it with certainty; the CDR3 is given as TCRdb lists it. The CDR3 here is CSVAGGTF. This sequence joins TRBV29-1 and TRBJ1-2. The CDR3 region is 8 residues in length, termini included. Looked up from germline, CDR1 is SQVTM and CDR2 is ANQGSEA.

The rearrangement joins TRBV6-1 to TRBJ2-7; D is uncertain. Germline CDR1 and CDR2: MNHNS and SASEGT. This CDR3 comprises 13 residues. Trimming left V 6 bases short and J 2 bases short, with 11 bases between. The CDR3, as DNA: TGTGCCAGCAGCCCGAAGTGGACCTACGAGCAGTACTTC. It is translated as CASSPKWTYEQYF.

This chain links TRBV4-1 with TRBJ2-1; 7 bases agree with TRBD1. Germline-derived CDR1 and CDR2 are MGHRA and YSYEKL. The junction had 7 bases not matched to a gene; V was cut back by 5 bases and J by 3 bases. The CDR3 extends over 15 amino acids. In DNA, the CDR3 is TGCGCCAGCAGCATACGGGACAGTAACTACAATGAGCAGTTCTTC. It specifies CASSIRDSNYNEQFF.

The rearrangement joins TRBV9 to TRBJ2-1, with 9 bases identical to TRBD2. Trimming removed 0 bases from V and 4 bases from J; junction bases left unmatched: 5. The CDR3 runs 16 residues. The germline gives CDR1 SGDLS, CDR2 YYNGEE. In DNA, the CDR3 is TGTGCCAGCAGCGTAGCTTTAGCGGGAGTTTACAATGAGCAGTTCTTC. Translating it yields CASSVALAGVYNEQFF.

J is TRBJ2-7 and V is TRBV28; D uncertain. Between the trimmed V and J ends, which lost 2 bases and 5 bases, there was a span of 13 bases. The CDR3 is 14 residues long. Germline CDR1 is MDHEN and CDR2 is SYDVKM. In nucleotides, the CDR3 is TGTGCCAGCAGTTTACCTGTGGGTATCCACGAGCAGTACTTC. Protein: CASSLPVGIHEQYF.

This clone was seen a single time. CDR3 nucleotide sequence: TGTGCCAGCAGCGACCACGGGGCGGGAGTTACGTACGAGCAGTACTTC. It specifies CASSDHGAGVTYEQYF. The chain recombines TRBV5-7 with TRBJ2-7; TRBD2 aligns across 7 bases. TRBV5-7 is designated an ORF whose function remains uncertain. This CDR3 region has 16 residues. V lost 4 bases to trimming and J lost 4 bases; unmatched junction nucleotides: 14.

The CDR3 sequence: CASSGLQGPGNTIYF. For the CDR3, the DNA is TGTGCCAGCAGCGGGTTACAGGGACCTGGAAACACCATATATTTT. The chain is built from TRBV5-6 and TRBJ1-3, with TRBD1 as a possible D gene (6 bases). The CDR3 spans 15 residues. Germline loops: CDR1 SGHDT, CDR2 YYEEEE. Deletions cut 4 bases from V and 2 bases from J, with 13 bases between.